This T cell receptor (beta chain) was sequenced in a study of CD8 T cells in ankylosing spondylitis. Whole-study findings and limits: Characteristic, it appeared, of ankylosing spondylitis blood was a TCR beta motif of roughly 8 highly homologous variants.

The CDR3 covers 14 residues. Germline V gene sequence: CDR1 MGHDK, CDR2 SYGVNS. V was pared by 3 bases and J by 4 bases, with 5 bases of the junction left unmatched. TCRdb ran MiXCR on the 5' RACE reads and lists one entry per CDR3 protein. The sample includes 300,000 to 400,000 distinct CDR3 sequences, 14% to 15% of them seen just once. This clonotype has only a few counts. The antigen is unknown. The sequence was collected from a male donor with ankylosing spondylitis or in good health (not recorded which). The material sequenced was blood, either unsorted or a sorted T cell fraction (not recorded which). This chain connects TRBV25-1 to TRBJ1-2; TRBD1 agrees at 7 bases. The CDR3 region is CASSETGRAYGYTF. The CDR3 DNA follows: TGTGCCAGCAGTGAGACAGGGCGGGCCTATGGCTACACCTTC.